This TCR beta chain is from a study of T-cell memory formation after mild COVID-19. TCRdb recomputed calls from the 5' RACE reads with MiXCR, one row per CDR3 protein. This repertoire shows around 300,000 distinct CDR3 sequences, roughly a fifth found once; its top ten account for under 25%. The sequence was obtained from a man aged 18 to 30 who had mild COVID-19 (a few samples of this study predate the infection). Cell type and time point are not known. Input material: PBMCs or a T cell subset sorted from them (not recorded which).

The DNA of the CDR3 is TGTGCCAGCAGCTTCCTTCCGGGACAGGGGATCGATGAGCAGTTCTTC. Its protein is CASSFLPGQGIDEQFF. The chain combines TRBV13 with TRBJ2-1, with 10 nucleotides matching TRBD1. The CDR3 extends over 16 amino acids. Germline CDR1 is PRHDT and CDR2 is FYEKMQ (reference sequence). V was clipped by 3 bases and J by 8 bases; unmatched bases: 10.